Sequencing of this T cell receptor (beta chain) was carried out in a study of lymphopenia after photon versus proton radiotherapy. Libraries were prepared by immunoSEQ multiplex PCR; TCRdb keeps only in-frame clonotypes and omits some of them. In the table there are about 14,000 clones, about four fifths of which are singletons. Overall study results and limits: After the lymphocyte nadir, photon-treated repertoires showed oligoclonal expansion, especially of CD8+ Temra cells.

This CDR3 is 14 amino acids long. CDR1 and CDR2 (germline): SNHLY, FYNNEI. Trimming removed 11 bases from V and 0 bases from J, with 16 bases in between. A remark on this clone: Its matching antigen is unknown.

Source: peripheral blood, taken from a patient treated with photon-based radiotherapy. The TCR originated in a man aged 45 to 65 with gastric cancer. The chain is built from TRBV2 and TRBJ1-1; D uncertain. The CDR3 region is CASALAHLNTEAFF. CDR3 in DNA: TGTGCCTCAGCTTTGGCACACCTGAACACTGAAGCTTTCTTT.